The clone carrying this T cell receptor (beta chain) has only a few counts. Trimming pared 5 bases from V and 1 base from J, leaving 15 bases between. The germline gives CDR1 SGHNT, CDR2 YENEEA. The CDR3 runs 15 residues. The assay was immunoSEQ multiplex PCR, and TCRdb's table has in-frame clones only and misses some. The sample shows around 2,800 clones, around 25% of them seen only once. This record comes from a study of T cells in localized non-small cell lung cancer. This rearrangement joins TRBV11-3 to TRBJ2-7, with D perhaps matching TRBD1 (5 bases). Sequenced here: normal lung tissue next to the tumor, sampled before any cancer treatment. This clonotype was obtained from a woman aged 35-75 years with stage I lung adenocarcinoma. Here the CDR3 reads CASSPHGQGSYEQYF. CDR3 in DNA: TGTGCCAGCAGCCCACACGGGCAGGGTTCCTACGAGCAGTACTTC. The full variable domain, its missing parts supplied by reference TRBV11-3 and TRBJ2-7, is EAGVVQSPRYKIIEKKQPVAFWCNPISGHNTLYWYLQNLGQGPELLIRYENEEAVDDSQLPKDRFSAERLKGVDSTLKIQPAELGDSAVYLCASSPHGQGSYEQYFGPGTRLTVT.